Below are 25 T cell receptor beta chains sequenced from a single sample in a study of T cells after yellow fever vaccination. Via MiXCR, TCRdb re-called the 5' RACE reads, giving one row per CDR3 protein. Of 610,000 or so distinct CDR3 sequences detected, approximately 13% appear once; the ten largest clones hold about 15%. The specimen was PBMCs, collected on the day of the yellow fever booster vaccination. Receptor source: a man between 25 and 39 years old who received the YFV17D yellow fever vaccine.

The chain has TRBV20-1 and TRBJ2-7, with unresolved D. Trimming removed 2 bases from V and 0 bases from J, with 14 bases in between. Germline lookup yields CDR1 DFQATT and CDR2 SNEGSKA (reference sequence). This CDR3 region has 15 residues. CDR3 in amino acids: CSARKRRQSSYEQYF. The DNA of the CDR3 is TGCAGTGCTAGAAAACGACGGCAGAGCTCCTACGAGCAGTACTTC.

This clonotype was detected ten times or more. This chain uses TRBV12-3 or TRBV12-4 with TRBJ2-2; D is undetermined. V lost 5 bases, J lost 2 bases, and 0 bases lay in between. The CDR3 is made up of 11 amino acids. CDR3 sequence: CASSNTGELFF. The CDR3 DNA follows: TGTGCCAGCAGTAACACCGGGGAGCTGTTTTTT.

The table lists this clonotype with a count of one. The chain links TRBV19 to TRBJ2-1; 9 bases are shared with TRBD1. Germline V lookup: CDR1 LNHDA, CDR2 SQIVND (reference sequence). V lost 6 bases to trimming and J lost 4 bases; unmatched junction nucleotides: 10. The CDR3 is made up of 16 amino acids. In DNA, the CDR3 is TGTGCCAGTAGCACCTCTTCCGGACAGGGGTACAATGAGCAGTTCTTC. Protein: CASSTSSGQGYNEQFF.

This clonotype was seen a few times. V is TRBV7-2 and J is TRBJ2-3; possible D gene TRBD2, 6 bases. Germline assignment: CDR1 SGHTA and CDR2 FQGNSA. V shed 3 bases and J shed 0 bases, with 10 bases lying between them. The CDR3 runs to 15 residues. Written as DNA, the CDR3 is TGTGCCAGCAGCTTCGGCGGGATTAGCACAGATACGCAGTATTTT. This encodes CASSFGGISTDTQYF.

Only a few counts were recorded for this clonotype. The chain employs TRBV20-1 and TRBJ2-2; possible D gene TRBD2, 7 bases. The CDR3 runs to 15 residues. Germline CDR1 DFQATT, CDR2 SNEGSKA (reference sequence). CDR3 sequence (DNA): TGCAGCGCCAAGTGGGGGGGCGCGAACACCGGGGAGCTGTTTTTT. Protein: CSAKWGGANTGELFF.

This clonotype was seen a handful of times. V and J are TRBV9 and TRBJ2-2, with TRBD1 matching 8 bases. Germline V gene lookup returns CDR1 SGDLS and CDR2 YYNGEE. J was trimmed by 6 bases and V by 0 bases; bases with no gene match: 1. The CDR3 runs 14 residues. CDR3 nucleotide sequence: TGTGCCAGCAGCGTAGACAGGGGGGCCGGGGAGCTGTTTTTT. Protein product: CASSVDRGAGELFF.

Only a few counts were recorded for this clonotype. Here the CDR3 DNA reads TGTGCCAGCAGTTTAGTATTGGGAACAGATACGCAGTATTTT. Its protein product is CASSLVLGTDTQYF. The chain uses TRBV12-3 or TRBV12-4 and TRBJ2-3, with D hard to call. Trimming pared 1 base from V and 3 bases from J, leaving 8 bases between. The CDR3 runs 14 residues.

The rearrangement joins TRBV29-1 to TRBJ2-7; no definite D call. The CDR3 has 14 amino acids. The V and J ends lost 6 bases and 5 bases respectively, with 20 bases between them. CDR1 and CDR2 from the germline V gene are SQVTM and ANQGSEA. CDR3 coding DNA: TGCAGCGTAAACTACTTCCGAGGAGAACACGAGCAGTACTTC. This sequence encodes CSVNYFRGEHEQYF.

The table lists this clonotype with a few counts. The V call is TRBV12-3 or TRBV12-4, the J call TRBJ1-3; 7 positions match TRBD1. This CDR3 comprises 13 residues. Trimming removed 5 bases from V and 4 bases from J; junction bases left unmatched: 2. CDR3 in DNA: TGTGCCAGCAGTAAACAGGGGGGAAACACCATATATTTT. Translating it yields CASSKQGGNTIYF.

In its sample, this clonotype was seen a few times. The J gene is TRBJ2-1, the V gene TRBV12-3 or TRBV12-4; 12 positions agree with TRBD2. The length of the CDR3 is 16 residues. After removal of 6 bases from V and 7 bases from J, the junction contained 10 bases not matched to a gene. CDR3 nucleotides: TGTGCCAGCAGGCCCAACCTAGCGGGGGGGTTGAATGAGCAGTTCTTC. Its protein product is CASRPNLAGGLNEQFF.

There are a few counts of this clonotype. The J gene is TRBJ1-5, the V gene TRBV20-1; 10 nucleotides agree with TRBD1. V lost 6 bases to trimming and J lost 8 bases; unmatched junction nucleotides: 16. The CDR3 is made up of 16 amino acids. The V gene's germline CDR1 is DFQATT and CDR2 SNEGSKA (reference sequence). The CDR3 bases are TGCAGTGCAAGGGACAGGGGAAATATGAAATTTGAGCCCCAGCATTTT. It specifies CSARDRGNMKFEPQHF.

The rearrangement uses TRBV19 and TRBJ1-5; D uncertain. Per germline, CDR1 LNHDA and CDR2 SQIVND (reference sequence). Between the trimmed V and J ends, which lost 9 bases and 2 bases, there was a span of 14 bases. CDR3 size: 14 residues. DNA for the CDR3: TGTGCCAGCCTCGATCCCGGCGGCAATCAGCCCCAGCATTTT. It yields the protein CASLDPGGNQPQHF.

The V gene is TRBV7-9, the J gene TRBJ2-5; D gene unclear. Germline CDR1 reads SEHNR; CDR2 reads FQNEAQ (reference sequence). V lost 5 bases to trimming and J lost 7 bases, with 11 bases between them. This CDR3 contains 12 residues. The CDR3 coding sequence is TGTGCCAGCAGCCTCCTTATGGCGACCCAGTACTTC. Protein sequence: CASSLLMATQYF.

The chain employs TRBV9 and TRBJ2-7; D possibly corresponds to TRBD2 (6 bases). Looked up from germline, CDR1 is SGDLS and CDR2 is YYNGEE. The ends were cut back, 0 bases at V and 7 bases at J, with 8 bases in the middle. There are 12 residues in the CDR3. CDR3 protein: CASSVAAGEQYF. The CDR3 nucleotides are TGTGCCAGCAGCGTAGCAGCGGGTGAGCAGTACTTC.

The genes are TRBV30 and TRBJ2-7, with a tentative D call TRBD2 (6 bases). Trimming shortened V by 3 bases and J by 5 bases, and 17 bases separated the two germline ends. The CDR3 runs to 14 residues. CDR1 is GTSNPN and CDR2 is SVGIG in the germline V gene (reference sequence). The CDR3 spells CAWSQPGEIHEQYF. DNA of the CDR3: TGTGCCTGGAGCCAGCCGGGAGAAATCCACGAGCAGTACTTC. Supplemented by reference TRBV30 and TRBJ2-7, the full variable domain reads SQTIHQWPATLVQPVGSPLSLECTVEGTSNPNLYWYRQAAGRGLQLLFYSVGIGQISSEVPQNLSASRPQDRQFILSSKKLLLSDSGFYLCAWSQPGEIHEQYFGPGTRLTVT.

Many counts were recorded for this clonotype. This rearrangement joins TRBV12-3 or TRBV12-4 to TRBJ2-7, with TRBD1 matching over 7 bases. V shed 7 bases, J shed 4 bases, and the junction held 16 bases outside the gene matches. This CDR3 comprises 16 residues. The CDR3 region is CASNRGYETGTYEQYF. CDR3 nucleotide sequence: TGTGCCAGCAACAGAGGGTACGAGACAGGGACGTACGAGCAGTACTTC.

This chain uses TRBV15 with TRBJ2-5, with 14 bases matching TRBD2. CDR3 size: 15 residues. V lost 3 bases and J lost 7; bases outside the gene matches: 4. Germline V gives CDR1 LNHNV, CDR2 YYDKDF (reference sequence). CDR3 DNA: TGTGCCACCAGCAGGGGACTAGCGGGAGAGGCGACCCAGTACTTC. It specifies CATSRGLAGEATQYF.

The sample holds a few counts of this clonotype. CDR3 bases: TGTGCCAGCAGTTTCCACAGGGGGCCCCTCCACTTT. This codes for CASSFHRGPLHF. This chain links TRBV12-3 or TRBV12-4 with TRBJ1-6; 8 bases are shared with TRBD1. The junction had 2 bases not matched to a gene; V was cut back by 3 bases and J by 13 bases. The CDR3 length is 12 residues.

This clonotype was seen a handful of times. This chain uses TRBV6-1 with TRBJ2-1; 7 nucleotides line up with TRBD1. Germline V gives CDR1 MNHNS, CDR2 SASEGT. The CDR3 runs 16 residues. The ends lost 6 bases at V and 3 bases at J; junction bases unmatched: 11. The CDR3 region has the DNA TGTGCCAGCAGAAGTGGGACCGGGACAGTCTACAATGAGCAGTTCTTC. It codes for CASRSGTGTVYNEQFF.

The V call is TRBV24-1, the J call TRBJ2-1; 9 bases match TRBD1. The germline CDR1 and CDR2 sequences are KGHDR and SFDVKD. The CDR3 extends over 15 amino acids. V was pared by 3 bases and J by 8 bases, with 7 bases of the junction left unmatched. The CDR3 loop reads CATSDAGQGRDEQFF. CDR3 in DNA: TGTGCCACCAGTGATGCGGGACAGGGTCGAGATGAGCAGTTCTTC.

This clonotype was detected only a few times. J is TRBJ2-7 and V is TRBV30, with D uncertain. This CDR3 contains 11 residues. Per germline, CDR1 GTSNPN and CDR2 SVGIG (reference sequence). Trimming stripped 3 bases from V and 3 bases from J, with 6 bases between. The CDR3 spells CAWSLDYEQYF. The CDR3 DNA is TGTGCCTGGAGCCTGGACTACGAGCAGTACTTC.

This clonotype was found many times. V usage is TRBV10-3 and J usage is TRBJ2-7; D not resolved. The V gene lost 3 bases and the J gene lost 3 bases, with 9 bases spanning the gap. The CDR3 is 13 residues long. The germline V gene encodes CDR1 ENHRY and CDR2 SYGVKD. The CDR3 region is CAISDYPSYEQYF. The DNA of the CDR3 is TGTGCCATCAGTGACTACCCCAGCTACGAGCAGTACTTC.

This clonotype has a handful of counts. The J gene is TRBJ2-7, the V gene TRBV14; D possibly uses TRBD1 or TRBD2 (5 bases each). V shed 4 bases and J shed 6 bases, with 16 bases lying between them. The CDR3 length is 14 residues. From germline, CDR1 is SGHDN and CDR2 FVKESK. CDR3 DNA: TGTGCCAGCAGCCTCATAGGTACGGGGCGCGAGCAGTACTTC. Amino acid sequence: CASSLIGTGREQYF.

The rearrangement uses TRBV7-9 and TRBJ2-1, with 7 bases aligning to TRBD2. The J segment lost 0 bases and the V segment lost 5 bases, leaving 4 bases of the junction unmatched. The CDR3 consists of 15 residues. Per germline, CDR1 SEHNR and CDR2 FQNEAQ (reference sequence). The CDR3 protein is CASSSLADSYNEQFF. Here the CDR3 DNA reads TGTGCCAGCAGCAGTCTAGCGGACTCCTACAATGAGCAGTTCTTC.

This clonotype has a count of ten or more. The chain joins TRBV12-3 or TRBV12-4 to TRBJ2-2; possible D gene TRBD2, 5 bases. V was trimmed by 3 bases and J by 6 bases, leaving 14 bases between them. The CDR3 sequence is 15 residues long. CDR3 sequence (DNA): TGTGCCAGCAGTTTTCAGGACTTTGGGCCCGGGGAGCTGTTTTTT. Translated: CASSFQDFGPGELFF.